The clone carrying this T cell receptor (beta chain) was found once. Its antigen remains unknown. This sample is part of a study of T cells in Graves' hyperthyroidism and ophthalmopathy. Study-level points and caveats: Ophthalmopathy, which appeared later, was predicted by the model a median approximately 6.7 months before onset. Most clonotypes expanded in thyroid above 0.001 were likewise present in blood. The authors' 13 V-J model separated ophthalmopathy from stable hyperthyroidism.

Amplified TCR beta CDR3 regions came from RNA transcripts. HTBI primers were employed in a first-round RT-PCR of the TCR CDR3. TCRdb re-analysed the multiplex PCR reads in MiXCR, keeping a single row per CDR3 protein. Here the sample spans 450,000 to 700,000 distinct CDR3 sequences, around 42% being singletons. The sequence came from an adult woman with Graves' disease, either hyperthyroidism or ophthalmopathy (not recorded which). Sequences were obtained from peripheral blood or thyroid tissue (not recorded which).

This CDR3 is CATSLRTGFYEQYF. In DNA, the CDR3 is TGTGCCACCAGCTTGCGGACGGGATTCTACGAGCAGTACTTC. The chain employs TRBV15 and TRBJ2-7, with a tentative D call TRBD2 (5 bases). The CDR3 totals 14 residues. Trimming took off 5 bases at V and 3 bases at J, with 14 bases between the two ends. CDR1 is LNHNV, CDR2 YYDKDF, per germline (reference sequence).